This T cell receptor (beta chain) appears in the sequencing data of a study of CD8+CD57+ T cells in acquired aplastic anemia. The sequenced patients had an expansion of CD8+CD57+ cells seen by flow cytometry. Study-wide results and caveats: Researchers report that approximately 28 CD8+ CDR3 sequences appeared in both patients and controls.

V shed 0 bases and J shed 1 base, with 6 bases lying between them. CDR3 length equals 13 residues. CDR1 DFQATT and CDR2 SNEGSKA come from the germline V gene (reference sequence). This clonotype was counted many times. Its antigen is not known. Using genomic DNA as the template, TCR beta VDJ and CDR3 profiling was carried out. TCRdb re-analysed the reads in MiXCR, keeping a single row per CDR3 protein. This sample has some 160,000 distinct CDR3 sequences, with about 45% found just once. The chain carries TRBV20-1 and TRBJ1-1, with no clear D. This clonotype was obtained from a human donor with aplastic anemia. The specimen sequenced was sorted CD4+, CD8+, or CD8+CD57+ T cells (not recorded which) from PBMCs. CDR3 loop: CSAREGSNTEAFF. The CDR3 nucleotides read TGCAGTGCTAGAGAGGGCTCGAACACTGAAGCTTTCTTT.